Listed here are 30 T cell receptor beta chains from one sample, sequenced in a study of beta chain features in type 1 diabetes. The investigators reverse transcribed all of the isolated RNA, so they sequenced expressed TCRB transcripts. Using immunoSEQ multiplex PCR, the repertoire was profiled, and TCRdb retains in-frame clones only, with some absent. Among some 160,000 clones listed, about 9.8% were seen once. The sequenced material came from central memory CD4+ T cells from blood. Source of these receptors: a woman aged 18 to 35 in good health.

This chain uses TRBV2 with TRBJ2-2, with D possibly being TRBD1 (5 bases). V was trimmed by 6 bases and J by 3 bases, leaving 5 bases between them. The CDR3 length is 12 residues. Germline CDR1 SNHLY, CDR2 FYNNEI. The CDR3 DNA reads as TGTGCCAGCAGAGGGGACACCGGGGAGCTGTTTTTT. It encodes CASRGDTGELFF.

In its sample, this clone was seen a few times. V and J are TRBV6-6 and TRBJ2-5; the D gene is possibly TRBD2 (5 bases). This CDR3 is 13 amino acids long. The germline gives CDR1 MNHNY, CDR2 SVGAGI (reference sequence). V gave up 4 bases and J gave up 7 bases, with 13 bases separating them. Here the CDR3 reads CASSLAGAGTQYF. The CDR3 coding sequence is TGTGCCAGCAGTTTGGCCGGCGCGGGGACCCAGTACTTC.

This clone appeared a few times. This CDR3 is also generated by other DNA sequences in the sample. The chain carries TRBV18 and TRBJ2-7; 9 positions match TRBD1. The germline V gene encodes CDR1 KGHSH and CDR2 LQKENI. This CDR3 is built from 14 residues. The V gene end was trimmed by 2 bases and the J gene end by 1 base; junction bases not matched to a gene: 0. This CDR3 is CASSPGTGSYEQYF. In nucleotides, the CDR3 is TGTGCCAGCTCACCAGGGACAGGGTCCTACGAGCAGTACTTC.

The rearrangement joins TRBV14 to TRBJ2-7; TRBD1 aligns across 8 bases. The CDR3 spans 16 residues. Losses at the gene ends were 0 bases for V and 6 bases for J; bases not matched to a gene: 10. Germline-derived CDR1 and CDR2 are SGHDN and FVKESK. This CDR3 reads CASSQDRGQVMGEQYF. The CDR3 nucleotides are TGTGCCAGCAGCCAAGATCGGGGACAGGTGATGGGCGAGCAGTACTTC.

This chain joins TRBV30 and TRBJ2-2; maybe TRBD1 (5 bases). The V end lost 0 bases, the J end lost 0 bases, and 11 bases lay between the germline ends. Germline CDR1 is GTSNPN and CDR2 is SVGIG (reference sequence). The CDR3 consists of 16 residues. CDR3 loop: CAWSVGVGANTGELFF. CDR3 DNA: TGTGCCTGGAGTGTAGGGGTAGGCGCGAACACCGGGGAGCTGTTTTTT.

This clone has a count of ten or more. The rearrangement links TRBV29-1 to TRBJ1-2; D is unclear. Germline V lookup: CDR1 SQVTM, CDR2 ANQGSEA. The CDR3 covers 11 residues. The V gene lost 2 bases and the J gene lost 8 bases, with 9 bases spanning the gap. CDR3 residues: CSVERSGGYTF. CDR3 coding DNA: TGCAGCGTTGAAAGGAGCGGGGGCTACACCTTC.

This clone occurred a few times. In nucleotides, the CDR3 is TGCGCCAGCAGCGCAGGGACAGTTAACTATGGCTACACCTTC. Its translation is CASSAGTVNYGYTF. V is TRBV5-1 and J is TRBJ1-2, with 7 bases lining up with TRBD1. This CDR3 comprises 14 residues. Germline trimming cut 4 bases from V and 1 base from J; bases unmatched to any gene: 4. CDR1 is SGHRS and CDR2 is YFSETQ in the germline V gene.

The rearrangement links TRBV14 to TRBJ2-1; D uncertain. V lost 3 bases to trimming and J lost 0 bases, with 15 bases between them. Germline V gene data show CDR1 as SGHDN and CDR2 as FVKESK. The CDR3 contains 17 residues. The CDR3 here is CASSHRGESFSYNEQFF. DNA of the CDR3: TGTGCCAGCAGCCATCGAGGAGAGAGCTTCTCCTACAATGAGCAGTTCTTC.

The chain links TRBV6-1 to TRBJ2-3; 12 bases agree with TRBD2. This CDR3 has 18 amino acids. V lost 4 bases and J lost 3; bases outside the gene matches: 11. Germline-derived CDR1 and CDR2 are MNHNS and SASEGT. CDR3 loop: CASSGPGLAGRRTDTQYF. DNA of the CDR3: TGTGCCAGCAGTGGACCGGGACTAGCGGGCCGGCGGACAGATACGCAGTATTTT.

The chain carries TRBV7-2 and TRBJ2-4; D is ambiguous. The CDR3 is 14 amino acids. Germline-derived CDR1 and CDR2 are SGHTA and FQGNSA. Trimming left V 6 bases short and J 5 bases short, with 14 bases between. This CDR3 is CASSTTSYQNIQYF. Written as DNA, the CDR3 is TGTGCCAGCAGTACTACAAGTTATCAAAACATTCAGTACTTC.

There are many counts of this clone. The V call is TRBV7-9, the J call TRBJ2-5, with D tentatively TRBD2 (5 bases). Looked up from germline, CDR1 is SEHNR and CDR2 is FQNEAQ (reference sequence). This CDR3 comprises 13 residues. Trimming shortened V by 5 bases and J by 2 bases, and 9 bases separated the two germline ends. CDR3 loop: CASSRTHQETQYF. CDR3 sequence (DNA): TGTGCCAGCAGCCGGACTCATCAAGAGACCCAGTACTTC.

In this sample, this clone turned up a few times. The gene calls are TRBV15 and TRBJ1-4; the D is unclear. Trimming left V 2 bases short and J 0 bases short, with 10 bases between. In germline, CDR1 is LNHNV, CDR2 YYDKDF (reference sequence). The CDR3 length is 16 residues. The CDR3 sequence: CATSRRSVATNEKLFF. DNA for the CDR3: TGTGCCACCAGCAGACGAAGCGTTGCAACTAATGAAAAACTGTTTTTT.

The chain uses TRBV7-2 and TRBJ2-5; D gene uncertain. The CDR3 spans 12 residues. Trimming shortened V by 3 bases and J by 5 bases, and 7 bases separated the two germline ends. Per the germline V gene, CDR1 is SGHTA and CDR2 is FQGNSA. CDR3 in amino acids: CASSFLEETQYF. Written as DNA, the CDR3 is TGTGCCAGCAGCTTCCTAGAGGAGACCCAGTACTTC.

This clone has a handful of counts. The gene calls are TRBV6-1 and TRBJ2-1; 9 nucleotides match TRBD2. Trimming cost V 0 bases and J 6 bases; bases outside gene matches: 3. CDR1 is MNHNS and CDR2 is SASEGT in the germline V gene. The CDR3 runs to 15 residues. In nucleotides, the CDR3 is TGTGCCAGCAGTGAAGCGACTAGCGGAGCCAATGAGCAGTTCTTC. Its translation is CASSEATSGANEQFF.

The V and J genes are TRBV10-3 and TRBJ1-1; 7 bases match TRBD1. The V and J ends lost 0 bases and 0 bases, in that order; junction bases with no gene match: 4. The CDR3 is made up of 16 amino acids. Germline CDR1 ENHRY, CDR2 SYGVKD. The CDR3 here is CAISESAGGMNTEAFF. In DNA, the CDR3 is TGTGCCATCAGTGAGTCGGCAGGGGGTATGAACACTGAAGCTTTCTTT.

The chain recombines TRBV7-8 with TRBJ2-1; 14 nucleotides align to TRBD2. The CDR3 spans 19 residues. Germline values: CDR1 SGHVS, CDR2 FQNEAQ. V was clipped by 1 base and J by 8 bases; unmatched bases: 13. The CDR3 loop reads CASSLDPLGTSGSKDEQFF. CDR3 in DNA: TGTGCCAGCAGCTTAGACCCCCTCGGGACTAGCGGGAGTAAGGATGAGCAGTTCTTC.

This clone came up a few times. V and J are TRBV4-1 and TRBJ1-5, with D uncertain. Trimming removed 1 base at V and 7 bases at J, with 8 bases between. This CDR3 has 13 amino acids. From germline, CDR1 is MGHRA and CDR2 YSYEKL. CDR3 bases: TGCGCCAGCAGCCAAGGGGAGCGACAGCCCCAGCATTTT. It yields the protein CASSQGERQPQHF.

This sequence joins TRBV30 and TRBJ2-2; 9 bases line up with TRBD1. Trimming removed 5 bases from V and 7 bases from J; junction bases left unmatched: 8. The CDR3 is made up of 14 amino acids. CDR1 is GTSNPN, CDR2 SVGIG, per germline (reference sequence). The CDR3 here is CAWGGTGFGGELFF. CDR3 bases: TGTGCCTGGGGTGGGACAGGGTTCGGCGGGGAGCTGTTTTTT.

This chain joins TRBV23-1 and TRBJ2-5, with D possibly TRBD2 on 6 matching bases. TRBV23-1 is reported as an ORF; its role is uncertain. CDR3 length equals 15 residues. V was trimmed by 0 bases and J by 3 bases, leaving 11 bases between them. CDR3 amino acids: CASSQSGGGKETQYF. The CDR3 DNA reads TGCGCCAGCAGTCAATCGGGGGGTGGGAAAGAGACCCAGTACTTC.

The gene calls are TRBV23-1 and TRBJ1-3; no definite D call. TRBV23-1 has ORF status, its function being uncertain. This CDR3 contains 15 residues. V lost 3 bases, J lost 0 bases, and 9 bases lay in between. For the CDR3, the DNA is TGCGCCAGCAGTCACCCCAGGAACTCTGGAAACACCATATATTTT. It yields the protein CASSHPRNSGNTIYF.

The chain employs TRBV19 and TRBJ2-1; maybe TRBD2 (5 bases). The germline CDR1 and CDR2 sequences are LNHDA and SQIVND (reference sequence). The CDR3 is made up of 15 amino acids. With 5 bases removed from V and 8 bases from J, the gap between germline ends came to 19 bases. The CDR3 nucleotides read TGTGCCAGTAGTCCCGACGGGAACAATATCGATGAGCAGTTCTTC. Translation gives CASSPDGNNIDEQFF.

This clone has a handful of counts. J is TRBJ1-2 and V is TRBV15; weak D call: TRBD1 (5 bases). The CDR3 consists of 14 residues. Trimming took off 1 base at V and 8 bases at J, with 14 bases between the two ends. Germline assignment: CDR1 LNHNV and CDR2 YYDKDF (reference sequence). CDR3 in amino acids: CATSRGIGGGGYTF. The CDR3 DNA reads TGTGCCACCAGCAGAGGCATCGGGGGTGGCGGCTACACCTTC.

This clone was detected a few times. This chain connects TRBV14 to TRBJ2-4, with D uncertain. Trimming removed 1 base at V and 5 bases at J, with 6 bases between. The CDR3 has 13 amino acids. Germline CDR1 SGHDN, CDR2 FVKESK. The CDR3 here is CASSQATENIQYF. The DNA of the CDR3 is TGTGCCAGCAGCCAAGCAACAGAAAACATTCAGTACTTC.

V gene TRBV5-6 combines with J gene TRBJ2-7; D is uncertain. This CDR3 has 14 residues. Per germline, CDR1 SGHDT and CDR2 YYEEEE. The ends were cut back, 0 bases at V and 0 bases at J, with 7 bases in the middle. As DNA, the CDR3 is TGTGCCAGCAGCTTGGATCCGGGCTCCTACGAGCAGTACTTC. Amino acid sequence: CASSLDPGSYEQYF.

Only a few counts were recorded for this clone. The genes are TRBV9 and TRBJ2-2; 8 bases align to TRBD2. V lost 4 bases to trimming and J lost 6 bases; unmatched junction nucleotides: 8. CDR1 and CDR2 from the germline V gene are SGDLS and YYNGEE. The CDR3 extends over 15 amino acids. The CDR3 protein is CASSPRGSGAGELFF. DNA for the CDR3: TGTGCCAGCAGCCCCCGGGGTAGCGGGGCCGGGGAGCTGTTTTTT.

V and J are TRBV30 and TRBJ2-5, with D possibly matching TRBD2 (6 bases). CDR3 length: 14 residues. V dropped 0 bases and J dropped 5 bases, with 13 bases sitting between them. The germline CDR1 and CDR2 sequences are GTSNPN and SVGIG (reference sequence). CDR3: CAWSVWSGEETQYF. As DNA, the CDR3 is TGTGCCTGGAGTGTATGGTCGGGGGAGGAGACCCAGTACTTC.

This clone has more than one count but fewer than ten. The rearrangement links TRBV18 to TRBJ2-3; a possible D gene is TRBD1 (6 bases). Germline CDR1 KGHSH, CDR2 LQKENI. The CDR3 extends over 15 amino acids. V was pared by 5 bases and J by 4 bases, with 16 bases between. The CDR3 DNA is TGTGCCAGCTCAAGCACAGGGAACGGCCCAGATACGCAGTATTTT. Its translation is CASSSTGNGPDTQYF.

This clone was observed a few times. The chain has TRBV5-1 and TRBJ1-1; 8 nucleotides line up with TRBD1. CDR1 is SGHRS and CDR2 is YFSETQ in the germline V gene. The trim removed 4 bases at V and 6 bases at J, leaving 14 bases unmatched. The CDR3 consists of 16 residues. The chain's CDR3 is CASSIGMTGVWAEAFF. The CDR3 nucleotides are TGCGCCAGCAGCATAGGGATGACAGGGGTTTGGGCTGAAGCTTTCTTT. The full variable domain, rest sourced from reference TRBV5-1 and TRBJ1-1, is KAGVTQTPRYLIKTRGQQVTLSCSPISGHRSVSWYQQTPGQGLQFLFEYFSETQRNKGNFPGRFSGRQFSNSRSEMNVSTLELGDSALYLCASSIGMTGVWAEAFFGQGTRLTVV.

This clone was picked up a small number of times. The rearrangement joins TRBV6-4 to TRBJ1-2, with D possibly being TRBD1 (5 bases). Germline V gene sequence: CDR1 MRHNA, CDR2 SNTAGT. The CDR3 extends over 14 amino acids. Trimming took 4 bases from V and 8 from J, leaving 17 bases between them. CDR3 sequence: CASSAGTISGGYTF. The CDR3 coding sequence is TGTGCCAGCAGTGCAGGGACTATCAGCGGGGGCTACACCTTC.

This clone was seen only a few times. V usage is TRBV9 and J usage is TRBJ1-6; D is ambiguous. CDR1 and CDR2 from the germline V gene are SGDLS and YYNGEE. This CDR3 region has 14 residues. With 4 bases removed from V and 9 bases from J, the gap between germline ends came to 14 bases. The DNA of the CDR3 is TGTGCCAGCAGCCAACTTACGGAGGGTTCACCCCTCCACTTT. Residues: CASSQLTEGSPLHF.